These 20 T cell receptor beta chains originate from one sample sequenced in a study of control samples from healthy donors and cancer patients. Clones were sequenced by immunoSEQ multiplex PCR, and TCRdb holds only the in-frame ones, with some missing. Here the sample spans about 170,000 clones, 94% being singletons. Sequenced: blood. All receptors come from a woman under 30 in good health.

V is TRBV11-1 and J is TRBJ1-1; D is unclear. The germline V gene has CDR1 SGHAT and CDR2 FQDESV (reference sequence). There are 15 residues in the CDR3. With 3 bases removed from V and 6 bases from J, the gap between germline ends came to 17 bases. CDR3 nucleotides: TGTGCCAGCAGCTTGAGGGCCACTACGATCCCTGAAGCTTTCTTT. This encodes CASSLRATTIPEAFF.

The chain is built from TRBV7-9 and TRBJ1-6; weak D call: TRBD1 (6 bases). Germline-derived CDR1 and CDR2 are SEHNR and FQNEAQ (reference sequence). CDR3 length: 15 residues. V lost 0 bases and J 7 bases, leaving 10 bases between the germline ends. The CDR3 spells CASSLAITGNSPLHF. CDR3 coding DNA: TGTGCCAGCAGCTTAGCGATAACAGGGAATTCACCCCTCCACTTT.

This clone came up once. The chain links TRBV5-1 to TRBJ1-3, with D uncertain. V lost 4 bases to trimming and J lost 0 bases, with 11 bases between them. The germline gives CDR1 SGHRS, CDR2 YFSETQ. The CDR3 spans 15 residues. CDR3 protein: CASSQTPNSGNTIYF. The DNA of the CDR3 is TGCGCCAGCAGCCAGACTCCGAACTCTGGAAACACCATATATTTT.

The genes are TRBV7-2 and TRBJ1-2, with TRBD1 matching 8 bases. The CDR3 runs to 15 residues. Germline assignment: CDR1 SGHTA and CDR2 FQGNSA. V shed 4 bases, J shed 6 bases, and the junction held 10 bases outside the gene matches. CDR3 protein: CASSSADRAGNGYTF. CDR3 DNA: TGTGCCAGCAGCTCAGCGGACAGGGCTGGAAATGGCTACACCTTC.

This chain links TRBV19 with TRBJ1-2, with D possibly matching TRBD1 (5 bases). Germline values: CDR1 LNHDA, CDR2 SQIVND (reference sequence). CDR3 length equals 15 residues. V was shortened by 7 bases and J by 0 bases, with 15 bases between the two germline ends. CDR3 DNA sequence: TGTGCCAGTACCCTCCTAGCGGGGCCTAACTATGGCTACACCTTC. It specifies CASTLLAGPNYGYTF.

The V and J genes are TRBV7-9 and TRBJ1-6, with a tentative D call TRBD1 (6 bases). Germline CDR1 is SEHNR and CDR2 is FQNEAQ (reference sequence). CDR3 length: 17 residues. V shed 5 bases and J shed 4 bases, with 18 bases lying between them. The CDR3, as DNA: TGTGCCAGCAGCCGGGCGGGGGCGACAACTTATAATTCACCCCTCCACTTT. Translated, it gives CASSRAGATTYNSPLHF.

In this sample, this clone turned up a few times. This sequence joins TRBV7-8 and TRBJ1-1; 7 bases map to TRBD1. From germline, CDR1 is SGHVS and CDR2 FQNEAQ. Losses at the gene ends were 5 bases for V and 5 bases for J; bases not matched to a gene: 5. CDR3 length equals 13 residues. The CDR3 DNA sequence: TGTGCCAGCAGCCCTGACAGGGTTACTGAAGCTTTCTTT. It specifies CASSPDRVTEAFF.

V gene TRBV3-1 (or the pseudogene TRBV3-2) combines with J gene TRBJ2-7; TRBD2 might be the D (6 bases). The CDR3 has 14 residues. V dropped 1 base and J dropped 3 bases, with 10 bases sitting between them. In germline, CDR1 is LGHDT, CDR2 YNNKEL (reference sequence). The CDR3 here is CASSQALRDYEQYF. DNA of the CDR3: TGTGCCAGCAGCCAAGCGTTGCGGGACTACGAGCAGTACTTC.

The V call is TRBV28, the J call TRBJ1-1, with D hard to call. Trimming took 2 bases from V and 1 from J, leaving 8 bases between them. Germline V lookup: CDR1 MDHEN, CDR2 SYDVKM. The CDR3 spans 14 residues. CDR3 in amino acids: CASSLSAENTEAFF. The CDR3 bases are TGTGCCAGCAGTTTAAGCGCAGAGAACACTGAAGCTTTCTTT.

The chain is built from TRBV3-1 (or the pseudogene TRBV3-2) and TRBJ2-5; possibly TRBD2 for D (6 bases). The CDR3 contains 16 residues. Germline lookup yields CDR1 LGHDT and CDR2 YNNKEL (reference sequence). Trimming stripped 2 bases from V and 5 bases from J, with 18 bases between. The CDR3 nucleotides are TGTGCCAGCAGCCAACCCTCGGTTGGGGCGGGGGAGACCCAGTACTTC. It specifies CASSQPSVGAGETQYF.

The chain recombines TRBV7-2 with TRBJ1-1, with D unresolved. Germline-derived CDR1 and CDR2 are SGHTA and FQGNSA. The germline V and J ends were trimmed by 2 bases and 0 bases, with 1 base remaining between them. The CDR3 has 12 residues. The CDR3 spells CASSLMNTEAFF. In DNA form, the CDR3 reads TGTGCCAGCAGCTTAATGAACACTGAAGCTTTCTTT.

As concerns this clone: The same CDR3 also results from other DNA sequences found in this sample. The chain is built from TRBV9 and TRBJ2-7, with D possibly being TRBD2 (5 bases). The CDR3 extends over 13 amino acids. CDR1 SGDLS and CDR2 YYNGEE come from the germline V gene. V dropped 0 bases and J dropped 1 base, with 5 bases sitting between them. In DNA form, the CDR3 reads TGTGCCAGCAGCGTAGGCGGGTCCTACGAGCAGTACTTC. Its translation: CASSVGGSYEQYF.

This sequence joins TRBV3-1 (or the pseudogene TRBV3-2) and TRBJ2-1; TRBD2 agrees at 10 bases. CDR3 size: 17 residues. With 4 bases clipped from V and 4 bases from J, the junction kept 10 bases outside the gene matches. From germline, CDR1 is LGHDT and CDR2 YNNKEL (reference sequence). The CDR3 reads CASSPSPGTSAYNEQFF. CDR3 DNA sequence: TGTGCCAGCAGCCCAAGCCCCGGGACTAGCGCATACAATGAGCAGTTCTTC.

The V and J genes are TRBV3-1 (or the pseudogene TRBV3-2) and TRBJ1-1, with D uncertain. The germline V gene has CDR1 LGHDT and CDR2 YNNKEL (reference sequence). The CDR3 runs to 14 residues. The V and J ends lost 0 bases and 1 base respectively, with 6 bases between them. The CDR3 spells CASSQESENTEAFF. The CDR3 region has the DNA TGTGCCAGCAGCCAAGAGTCCGAGAACACTGAAGCTTTCTTT.

The genes are TRBV15 and TRBJ2-6; D is undetermined. The germline CDR1 and CDR2 sequences are LNHNV and YYDKDF (reference sequence). This CDR3 is built from 15 residues. Trimming took 3 bases from V and 4 from J, leaving 10 bases between them. The CDR3 sequence: CATSSHLSGANVLTF. The CDR3 bases are TGTGCCACCAGCAGTCACCTGTCCGGGGCCAACGTCCTGACTTTC.

The V call is TRBV28, the J call TRBJ1-2; no clear D gene. The CDR3 is made up of 13 amino acids. With 0 bases removed from V and 3 bases from J, the gap between germline ends came to 5 bases. From germline, CDR1 is MDHEN and CDR2 SYDVKM. The CDR3 reads CASSLWADYGYTF. In DNA, the CDR3 is TGTGCCAGCAGTTTATGGGCAGACTATGGCTACACCTTC.

This clone was picked up one time. CDR3 nucleotides: TGTGCCAGCAGTGAAGTCCAGAGACAGTTAATTGAGCCCCAGCATTTT. Amino acid sequence: CASSEVQRQLIEPQHF. The J gene is TRBJ1-5, the V gene TRBV2; D is perhaps TRBD1 (5 bases). V was clipped by 1 base and J by 8 bases, with 18 bases between them. The germline CDR1 and CDR2 sequences are SNHLY and FYNNEI. This CDR3 contains 16 residues. The entire variable domain, with the rest obtained from reference TRBV2 and TRBJ1-5, is as follows: EPEVTQTPSHQVTQMGQEVILRCVPISNHLYFYWYRQILGQKVEFLVSFYNNEISEKSEIFDDQFSVERPDGSNFTLKIRSTKLEDSAMYFCASSEVQRQLIEPQHFGDGTRLSIL.

V usage is TRBV11-3 and J usage is TRBJ1-1; D is ambiguous. V lost 1 base and J lost 3, with 6 bases in between. CDR1 and CDR2 (germline): SGHNT, YENEEA. The CDR3 runs to 13 residues. The CDR3 DNA follows: TGTGCCAGCAGCTTAGGGGTATACACTGAAGCTTTCTTT. This encodes CASSLGVYTEAFF. The full variable domain, rest sourced from reference TRBV11-3 and TRBJ1-1, is EAGVVQSPRYKIIEKKQPVAFWCNPISGHNTLYWYLQNLGQGPELLIRYENEEAVDDSQLPKDRFSAERLKGVDSTLKIQPAELGDSAVYLCASSLGVYTEAFFGQGTRLTVV.

The V and J genes are TRBV5-4 and TRBJ1-2; 10 positions match TRBD1. Germline-derived CDR1 and CDR2 are SGHNT and YYREEE (reference sequence). V was pared by 0 bases and J by 6 bases, with 2 bases of the junction left unmatched. This CDR3 contains 14 residues. CDR3 DNA: TGTGCCAGCAGCTTGGTGGGACAGGGGCATGGCTACACCTTC. This codes for CASSLVGQGHGYTF.

V and J are TRBV6-2 or TRBV6-3 and TRBJ1-1, with 10 bases matching TRBD1. The CDR3 runs 16 residues. Germline CDR1 MNHEY, CDR2 SVGEGT. V shed 6 bases, J shed 5 bases, and the junction held 12 bases outside the gene matches. In DNA form, the CDR3 reads TGTGCCAGCAGCATGGGGGACAGGGGAATGGGAACTGAAGCTTTCTTT. Translation gives CASSMGDRGMGTEAFF.